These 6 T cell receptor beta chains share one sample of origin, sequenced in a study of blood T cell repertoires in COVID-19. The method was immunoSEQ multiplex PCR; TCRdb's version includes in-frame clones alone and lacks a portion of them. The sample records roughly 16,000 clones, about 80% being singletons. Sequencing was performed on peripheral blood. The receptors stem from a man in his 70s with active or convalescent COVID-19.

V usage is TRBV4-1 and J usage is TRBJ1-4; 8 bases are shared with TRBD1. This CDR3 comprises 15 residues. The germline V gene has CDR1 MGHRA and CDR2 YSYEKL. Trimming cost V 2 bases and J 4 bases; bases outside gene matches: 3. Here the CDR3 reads CASSQLDRVNEKLFF. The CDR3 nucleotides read TGCGCCAGCAGCCAATTGGACAGGGTTAATGAAAAACTGTTTTTT.

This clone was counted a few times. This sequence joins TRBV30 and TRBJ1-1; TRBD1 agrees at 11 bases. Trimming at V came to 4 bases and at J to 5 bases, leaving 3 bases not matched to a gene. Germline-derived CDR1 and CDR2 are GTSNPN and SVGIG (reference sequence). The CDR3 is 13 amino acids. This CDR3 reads CAWNRDRGTEAFF. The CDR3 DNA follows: TGTGCCTGGAATCGGGACAGGGGGACTGAAGCTTTCTTT.

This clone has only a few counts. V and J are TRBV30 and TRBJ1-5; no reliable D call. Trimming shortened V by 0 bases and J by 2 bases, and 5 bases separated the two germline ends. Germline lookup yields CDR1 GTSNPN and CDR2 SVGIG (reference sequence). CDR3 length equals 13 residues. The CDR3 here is CAWSVAGNQPQHF. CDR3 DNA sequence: TGTGCCTGGAGTGTTGCGGGCAATCAGCCCCAGCATTTT.

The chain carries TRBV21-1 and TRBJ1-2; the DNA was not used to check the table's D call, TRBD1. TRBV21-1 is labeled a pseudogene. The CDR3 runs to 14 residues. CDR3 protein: CASSNRDRNYGYTF. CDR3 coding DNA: TGTGCCAGCAGCAACCGGGACAGGAACTATGGCTACACCTTC.

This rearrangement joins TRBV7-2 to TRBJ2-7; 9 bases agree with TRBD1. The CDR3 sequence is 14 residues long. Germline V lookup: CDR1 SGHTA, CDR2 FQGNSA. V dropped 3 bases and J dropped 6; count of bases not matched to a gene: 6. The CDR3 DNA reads TGTGCCAGCAGCTTTAGGACAGGGGAGGGCGAGCAGTACTTC. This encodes CASSFRTGEGEQYF.

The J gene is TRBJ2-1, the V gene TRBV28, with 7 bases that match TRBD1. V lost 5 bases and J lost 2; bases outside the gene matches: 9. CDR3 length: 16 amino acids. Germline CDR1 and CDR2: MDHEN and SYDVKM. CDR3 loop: CASSERTGQTYNEQFF. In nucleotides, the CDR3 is TGTGCCAGCAGTGAGCGGACAGGCCAAACCTACAATGAGCAGTTCTTC.